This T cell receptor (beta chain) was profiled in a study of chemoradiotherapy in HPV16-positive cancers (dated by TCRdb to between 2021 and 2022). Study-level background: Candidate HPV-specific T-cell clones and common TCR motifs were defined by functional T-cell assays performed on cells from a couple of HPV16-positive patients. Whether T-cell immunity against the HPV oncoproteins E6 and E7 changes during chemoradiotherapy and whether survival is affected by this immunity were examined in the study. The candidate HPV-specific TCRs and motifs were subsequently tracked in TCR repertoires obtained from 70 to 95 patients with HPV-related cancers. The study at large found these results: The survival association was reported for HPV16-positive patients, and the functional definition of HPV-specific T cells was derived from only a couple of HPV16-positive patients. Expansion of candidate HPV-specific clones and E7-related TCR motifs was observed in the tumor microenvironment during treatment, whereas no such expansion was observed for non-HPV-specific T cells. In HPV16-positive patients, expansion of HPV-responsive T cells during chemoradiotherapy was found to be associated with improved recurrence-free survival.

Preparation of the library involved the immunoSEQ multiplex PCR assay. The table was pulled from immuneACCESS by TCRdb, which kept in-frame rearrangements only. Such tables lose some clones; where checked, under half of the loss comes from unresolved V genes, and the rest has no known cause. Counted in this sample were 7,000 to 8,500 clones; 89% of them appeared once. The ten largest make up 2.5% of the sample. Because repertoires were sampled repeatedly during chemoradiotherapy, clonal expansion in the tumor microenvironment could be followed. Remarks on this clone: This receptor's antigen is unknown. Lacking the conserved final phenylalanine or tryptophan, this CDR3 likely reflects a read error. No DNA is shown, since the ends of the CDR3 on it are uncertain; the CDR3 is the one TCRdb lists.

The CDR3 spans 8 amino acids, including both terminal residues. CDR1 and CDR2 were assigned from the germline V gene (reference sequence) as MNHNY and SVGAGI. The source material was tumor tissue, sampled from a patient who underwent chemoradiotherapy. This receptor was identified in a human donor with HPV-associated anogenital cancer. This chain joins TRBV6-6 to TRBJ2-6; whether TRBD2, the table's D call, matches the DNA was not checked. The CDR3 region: CASSASLE.